This T cell receptor (beta chain) was observed in a study of blood T cells in healthy people across ages. Study results and limitations: Roughly linear age-related decline in beta diversity appeared, significant by age 40.

On this clonotype itself: Its antigen is unidentified.

A sample-barcoded 5' primer and a J-beta primer mix were used in a second PCR of roughly 7 to 11 cycles. MiXCR, run by TCRdb on the 5' RACE reads, gives a single entry per CDR3 protein. The data contain approximately 800,000 distinct CDR3 sequences, approximately 67% of them singletons. Sequencing was carried out using blood. The sequence was collected from a man aged 25 to 40 in good health.

CDR3 in amino acids: CATRLAYNEQFF. The CDR3 nucleotides read TGTGCCACCAGACTAGCTTACAATGAGCAGTTCTTC. The chain uses TRBV6-1 and TRBJ2-1; 7 positions match TRBD2. CDR1 and CDR2 (germline): MNHNS, SASEGT. The CDR3 contains 12 residues. Trimming took 10 bases from V and 4 from J; bases not matched to a gene: 4.